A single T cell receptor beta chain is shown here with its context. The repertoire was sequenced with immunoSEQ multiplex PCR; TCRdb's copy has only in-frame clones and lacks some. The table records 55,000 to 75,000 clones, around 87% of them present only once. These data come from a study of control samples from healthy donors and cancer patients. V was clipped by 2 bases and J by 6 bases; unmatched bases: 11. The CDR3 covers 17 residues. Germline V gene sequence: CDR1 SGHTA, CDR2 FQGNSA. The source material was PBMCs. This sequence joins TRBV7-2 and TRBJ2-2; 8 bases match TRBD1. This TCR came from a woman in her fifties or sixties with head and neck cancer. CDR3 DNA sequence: TGTGCCAGCAGCTTATTAATCCCCAGGGGGCTAGCCGGGGAGCTGTTTTTT. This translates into CASSLLIPRGLAGELFF.